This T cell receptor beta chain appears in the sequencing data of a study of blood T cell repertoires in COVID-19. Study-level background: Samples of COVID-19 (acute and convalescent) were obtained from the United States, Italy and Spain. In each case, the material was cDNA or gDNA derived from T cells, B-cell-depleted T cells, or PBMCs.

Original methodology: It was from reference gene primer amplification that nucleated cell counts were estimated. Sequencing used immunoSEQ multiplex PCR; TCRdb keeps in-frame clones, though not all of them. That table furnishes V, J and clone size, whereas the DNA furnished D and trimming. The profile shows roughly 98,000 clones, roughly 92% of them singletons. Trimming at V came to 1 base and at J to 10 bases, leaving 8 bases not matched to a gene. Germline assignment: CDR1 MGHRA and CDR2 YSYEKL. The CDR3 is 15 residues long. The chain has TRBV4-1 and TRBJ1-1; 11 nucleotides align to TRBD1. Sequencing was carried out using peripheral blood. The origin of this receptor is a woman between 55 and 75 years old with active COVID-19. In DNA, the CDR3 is TGCGCCAGCAGCCAAGCCGGACAGGGGGCCGGAATAGCTTTCTTT. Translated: CASSQAGQGAGIAFF.